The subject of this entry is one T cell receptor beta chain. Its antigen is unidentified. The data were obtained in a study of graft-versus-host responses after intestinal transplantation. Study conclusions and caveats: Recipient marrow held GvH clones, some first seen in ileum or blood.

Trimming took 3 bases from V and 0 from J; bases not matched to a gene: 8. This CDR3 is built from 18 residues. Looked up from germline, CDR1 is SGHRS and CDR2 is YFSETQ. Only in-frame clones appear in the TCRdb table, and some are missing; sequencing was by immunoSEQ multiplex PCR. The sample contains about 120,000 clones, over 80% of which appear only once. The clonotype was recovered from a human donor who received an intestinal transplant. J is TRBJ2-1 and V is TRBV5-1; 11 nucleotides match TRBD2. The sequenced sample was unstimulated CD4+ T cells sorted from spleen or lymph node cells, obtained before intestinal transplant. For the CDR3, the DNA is TGCGCCAGCAGCTACGAGGGACTAGCGGCAAGCTCCTACAATGAGCAGTTCTTC. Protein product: CASSYEGLAASSYNEQFF.